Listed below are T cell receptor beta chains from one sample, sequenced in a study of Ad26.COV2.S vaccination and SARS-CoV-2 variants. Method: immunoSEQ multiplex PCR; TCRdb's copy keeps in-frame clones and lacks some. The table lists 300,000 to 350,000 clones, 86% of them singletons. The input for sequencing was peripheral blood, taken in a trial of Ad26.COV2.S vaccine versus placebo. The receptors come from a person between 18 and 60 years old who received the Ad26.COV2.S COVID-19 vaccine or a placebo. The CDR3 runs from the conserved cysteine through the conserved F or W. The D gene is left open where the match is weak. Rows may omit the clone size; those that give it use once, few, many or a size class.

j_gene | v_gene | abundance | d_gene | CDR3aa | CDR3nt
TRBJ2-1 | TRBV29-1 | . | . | CSVQGFPNRNEQFF | TGCAGCGTTCAGGGCTTCCCCAACCGGAATGAGCAGTTCTTC
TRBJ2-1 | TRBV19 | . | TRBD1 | CASSISQGGEVVGQFF | TGTGCCAGTAGTATAAGTCAAGGGGGCGAAGTGGTCGGGCAGTTCTTC
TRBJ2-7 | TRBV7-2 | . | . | CASSRDRGEEQYF | TGTGCCAGCAGCCGGGACCGAGGCGAGGAGCAGTACTTC
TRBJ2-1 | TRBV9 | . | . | CASSVVFDRGEQFF | TGTGCCAGCAGCGTAGTTTTCGATCGCGGTGAGCAGTTCTTC
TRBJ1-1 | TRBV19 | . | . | CASSWGPREAFF | TGTGCCAGTAGTTGGGGGCCTCGAGAAGCTTTCTTT
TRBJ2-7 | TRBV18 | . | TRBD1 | CASTPGQGFSYEQYF | TGTGCCAGCACGCCGGGACAGGGATTTTCCTACGAGCAGTACTTC
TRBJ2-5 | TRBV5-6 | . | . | CASSLDGFGETQYF | TGTGCCAGCAGCTTGGATGGGTTCGGAGAGACCCAGTACTTC
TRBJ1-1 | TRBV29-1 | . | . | CSVQSMGDTEAFF | TGCAGCGTGCAAAGCATGGGGGACACTGAAGCTTTCTTT
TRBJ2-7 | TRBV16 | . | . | CASSQAGSYEQYF | TGTGCCAGCAGCCAAGCGGGTTCCTACGAGCAGTACTTC
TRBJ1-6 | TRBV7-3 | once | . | CASSLRSRANNSPLHF | TGTGCCAGCAGCTTGAGGTCTAGGGCTAATAATTCACCCCTCCACTTT